The clone carrying this T cell receptor (beta chain) was picked up a small number of times. The antigen is not known. The record originates from a study of response to subunit inactivated influenza vaccine. Overall study findings and caveats: Authors suggested each seasonal influenza vaccination recruits few new T cells.

V lost 5 bases and J lost 2, with 7 bases in between. The CDR3 is 13 residues long. A single record per CDR3 protein comes from TCRdb applying MiXCR to the RT-PCR reads. Seen here are just over 300,000 distinct CDR3 sequences, roughly a fifth observed once, and the top ten hold roughly 10%. The receptor was derived from a man aged 45 to 75 who received an inactivated influenza vaccine. The chain uses TRBV12-3 or TRBV12-4 and TRBJ1-5; D is unclear. This sample comprised PBMCs from blood, obtained less than 22 months after vaccination. For the CDR3, the DNA is TGTGCCAGCAGTAAGGCGGGCAATCAGCCCCAGCATTTT. The encoded protein is CASSKAGNQPQHF.